This TCR beta chain was captured by sequencing in a study of post-analysis software for immune sequencing data (dated by TCRdb to the mid-2010s). For the wider study: Disease courses on record covered relapsing-remitting, secondary progressive and progressive-relapsing multiple sclerosis, though some patients had no subtype annotation. The patient repertoires were compared against some twelve previously published healthy control repertoires obtained from donors aged about 6 to 27 years. A subset of samples was prepared in parallel using single-end sample barcoding, then pooled and co-amplified after Illumina adapter ligation.

General study outcomes and caveats: Significantly lower normalized Chao1 diversity was found in multiple sclerosis patients than in controls, suggesting substantial peripheral T-cell clonal expansion. Strong co-clustering of samples prepared in the same batch was shown by direct clustering with F measure, prompting a batch-effect correction. The multiple sclerosis patient group was slightly younger than the control group. Roughly 5 TRBV segments, including TRBV5-6, TRBV5-1 and TRBV20-1, were significantly more frequent in patients than controls.

Looking up the germline V gene yields CDR1 MNHEY and CDR2 SVGEGT. Trimming removed 5 bases from V and 2 bases from J; the gene matches leave 8 bases unexplained. Measured from the cysteine to the phenylalanine, the CDR3 is 16 residues long. The only DNA kept is the CDR3, 48 bases in frame from the first base. This clonotype was detected a few times. Its binding antigen is unknown. No quality values exist for individual bases; no much larger clone is one base distant. TCR beta repertoires were profiled from peripheral blood of 10 to 15 young patients with multiple sclerosis to demonstrate the VDJtools post-analysis software. The multiple sclerosis patients were children and adolescents ranging in age from roughly 6 to 16 years. The receptor library was made with PCR. The data were produced on an Illumina HiSeq 2500. Unique molecular identifiers were incorporated into TCR beta cDNA libraries to reduce PCR and sequencing biases. Every 1 to 10 million input T cells yielded approximately 500,000 cDNA molecules, meaning each molecule approximated one T cell. The same protocol used for the earlier healthy control dataset was applied to prepare and sequence the patient libraries. Samples belonging to the same batch were prepared together, multiplexed and sequenced on a shared HiSeq lane. In the authors' own workflow: MIGEC handled the raw barcoded reads, throwing out single-read molecular identifier groups before consensus assembly and CDR3 extraction. VDJtools was used for post-analysis of the clonotype tables, and diversity was normalized by down-sampling every dataset to the size of the smallest sample. To correct batch-related cross-sample contamination, repertoire overlap clustering matched CDR3 amino acid sequences but not nucleotide sequences. TCRdb itself trimmed the public reads at Q25 with fastp, ran MiXCR and retained productive beta chains. Every distinct CDR3 protein forms one entry, paired with its most common genes and DNA. In this record, the V and J calls reflect TCRdb's handling and not the investigators' own analysis. The sample includes under 900,000 distinct CDR3 sequences, with approximately 50% observed a single time. The ten biggest clones cover about 4.8% of the sample.

The specimen sequenced was blood. The sequence derives from a girl aged 10 to 17 with multiple sclerosis. The rearrangement combines TRBV6-2 or TRBV6-3 with TRBJ2-5, with 10 bases aligning to TRBD1. The DNA sequence follows: TGTGCCAGCAGTCGAGCTGGGACAGGGGATCAAGAGACCCAGTACTTC. Translated, it gives CASSRAGTGDQETQYF.